Listed below are T cell receptor beta chains from one sample, sequenced in a study of Tregs in tolerant kidney transplant recipients. Sequencing was performed with immunoSEQ multiplex PCR; in TCRdb, only in-frame clones are kept and a portion is missing. The top ten clones hold roughly 0.67% of a sample with 200,000 to 300,000 clones, around 82% of them seen once. Input material: CD4+ T cells from blood. These receptors all stem from a human donor in good health. Each CDR3 is given with its conserved first and last residue.

V	J	CDR3
TRBV5-5	TRBJ2-6	CASSSTGGGPRGSGANVLTF
TRBV11-3	TRBJ1-2	CASSLGDSSYGYTF
TRBV4-1	TRBJ2-7	CASSQPWDGTYEQYF
TRBV7-9	TRBJ1-1	CASSPPGFGGTEAFF
TRBV2	TRBJ2-5	CAQTRTTSETQYF
TRBV29-1	TRBJ1-1	CSVDQATEAFF
TRBV29-1	TRBJ1-2	CSVEEGGGGYTF
TRBV30	TRBJ2-1	CAWSFGVAGGQEQFF
TRBV5-1	TRBJ2-3	CASSLRQVADTQYF
TRBV5-1	TRBJ1-6	CASSLGPGNSPLHF
TRBV10-3	NA	CAISDGLASTYEQYF
TRBV18	TRBJ2-5	CASSQKETQYF
TRBV5-1	TRBJ2-3	CASSSGLAGGADTQYF
TRBV6-6	TRBJ2-7	CASRRGGEQYF
TRBV7-9	TRBJ2-4	CASSPLPWGAKNIQYF
TRBV10-1	TRBJ2-3	CASSEMGHRTDTQYF
TRBV9	TRBJ2-3	CASSVGQRRQYTDTQYF
TRBV15	TRBJ2-5	CATSRDPSDQETQYF
TRBV6-1	TRBJ1-2	CASSGQVAIPNYGYTF
TRBV7-9	TRBJ2-2	CASSLQSMVTGELFF
TRBV5-1	TRBJ1-4	CASSPPGQEYEKLFF
TRBV5-4	TRBJ2-4	CASSLEVAKNIQYF
TRBV27	TRBJ2-5	CASSPYRGMRETQYF
TRBV9	TRBJ2-1	CASSPKTSNNEQFF
TRBV6-5	TRBJ1-3	CASSYSEASSGNTIYF
TRBV15	TRBJ1-4	CATSSFRGSTNEKLFF
TRBV18	TRBJ2-3	CASSPQGLVTDTQYF
TRBV29-1	TRBJ2-2	CSVAPTLWTGELFF
TRBV27	TRBJ2-7	CASSLSGTGSYEQYF
TRBV6-1	TRBJ1-3	CASSFQRGAGDTIYF
TRBV7-2	TRBJ2-7	CASSFLTVAGYEQYF
TRBV4-1	TRBJ2-5	CASSQVMTEETQYF
TRBV5-6	TRBJ1-3	CASSLLGSSNTIYF
TRBV9	TRBJ2-2	CASSVTISGWTSGRTNTGELFF